Listed below are T cell receptor beta chains from one sample, sequenced in a study of tumor and adjacent non-tumor tissue in lung cancer. TCRdb used MiXCR to reprocess the multiplex PCR reads, holding one entry per CDR3 protein. Of around 74,000 distinct CDR3 sequences listed, about two thirds are singletons. The sequenced material came from lung tumor tissue. The receptors were sampled from a woman in her seventies with non-small cell lung cancer. Each CDR3 is given with its conserved first and last residue. A D gene is named only where the DNA matches it firmly. Only part of the rows carry a size: once, few, many, or a class if the clone is expanded.

.,TRBV12-3/TRBV12-4,TRBJ2-7,.,CVSSQRHDYKQYF,TGTGTCAGCAGTCAGCGACACGACTACAAGCAGTACTTC
.,TRBV12-3/TRBV12-4,TRBJ1-5,.,CASRVRSLGNQPQHF,TGTGCCAGCAGGGTTCGGAGCCTCGGGAATCAGCCCCAGCATTTT
.,TRBV11-3,TRBJ2-7,.,CASSLDTGMAGSPYELYF,TGTGCCAGCAGCTTAGATACTGGGATGGCCGGGTCTCCCTACGAGCTGTACTTC
.,TRBV4-1,TRBJ1-6,TRBD1,CASGQATGTGYSPLHF,TGCGCCAGCGGCCAAGCCACAGGGACAGGTTATTCACCCCTCCACTTT
many,TRBV12-3/TRBV12-4,TRBJ2-5,.,CASSLRQGIPQETQYF,TGTGCCAGCAGTTTAAGGCAGGGGATACCTCAAGAGACCCAGTACTTC
.,TRBV6-5,TRBJ2-6,.,CASSYSMDSGSNVLSF,TGTGCCAGCAGTTACTCCATGGACTCTGGGTCCAACGTCCTGAGTTTC
.,TRBV28,TRBJ1-1,.,CASSLASSENTEAFF,TGTGCCAGCAGTCTTGCGTCCTCAGAGAACACTGAAGCTTTCTTT
.,TRBV12-3/TRBV12-4,TRBJ2-2,TRBD2,CASSLGAGGGTEELFF,TGTGCCAGCAGTTTAGGAGCGGGAGGAGGGACCGAGGAGCTATTTTTT
once,TRBV29-1,TRBJ2-2,TRBD2,CSARTSGSVTEELFF,TGCAGCGCTCGGACTAGCGGGAGTGTCACCGAGGAGCTGTTTTTT
once,TRBV12-3/TRBV12-4,TRBJ2-7,TRBD1,CASSWNRGHNYEQYF,TGTGCCAGCAGTTGGAACAGGGGGCACAATTACGAGCAGTACTTC
once,TRBV7-8,TRBJ2-7,TRBD2,CASSFLAAEAWEEYF,TGTGCCAGCAGCTTCCTAGCGGCAGAGGCTTGGGAGGAGTACTTC
.,TRBV5-4,TRBJ1-3,.,CASSIGRNEDTVCF,TGTGCCAGCAGCATTGGACGGAACGAAGACACCGTATGTTTT
.,TRBV6-1,TRBJ1-2,.,CASSNPAFNNGYTF,TGTGCCAGCAGTAACCCAGCTTTTAACAATGGCTACACCTTC
.,TRBV5-6,TRBJ2-2,.,CASISRGKLNTGELFF,TGTGCCAGCATATCACGGGGAAAGTTAAACACCGGGGAGCTGTTTTTT
.,TRBV4-1,TRBJ1-5,.,CTSSHGLDEGNQPQHF,TGCACCAGCAGCCATGGGTTAGACGAGGGCAATCAGCCCCAGCATTTT
.,TRBV7-3,TRBJ2-7,.,CASSSGLNYERYF,TGTGCCAGCAGCTCGGGATTAAACTACGAGCGGTACTTC
.,TRBV29-1,TRBJ1-3,.,CSVLEGPGNTIYF,TGCAGCGTTCTCGAGGGCCCTGGAAACACCATATATTTT
many,TRBV12-3/TRBV12-4,TRBJ1-2,.,CASSWGKNYGCTF,.
few,TRBV7-9,TRBJ2-2,TRBD1,CASSIGQGGTGELFF,TGTGCCAGCAGCATCGGACAGGGGGGCACCGGGGAGCTGTTTTTT
.,TRBV20-1,TRBJ2-1,TRBD1,CSAAAPGQGKDEQFF,TGCAGTGCAGCTGCACCGGGACAGGGGAAGGATGAGCAGTTCTTC
.,TRBV29-1,TRBJ2-7,.,CSVRAGTPYEQYF,TGCAGCGTTAGGGCTGGCACCCCCTACGAGCAGTACTTC
.,TRBV12-3/TRBV12-4,TRBJ2-1,TRBD2,CASSGLAGTSYNEHFF,TGTGCCAGCAGTGGACTAGCGGGCACTTCCTACAATGAGCATTTCTTC
.,TRBV6-1,TRBJ1-5,.,CASGDGVDRHQHF,TGTGCCAGCGGTGACGGGGTGGACCGGCACCAGCATTTT
.,TRBV10-3,TRBJ2-2,.,CAISEVRIIGELFF,TGTGCCATCAGTGAAGTAAGGATCATCGGGGAGCTGTTTTTT
.,TRBV6-1,TRBJ2-1,TRBD2,CVSSPIGAGYEQFF,TGTGTCAGCAGCCCCATCGGAGCGGGATATGAGCAGTTCTTC
once,TRBV5-1,TRBJ2-1,TRBD1,CVSSRVANSGGEMLGEQFF,TGCGTCAGCAGCCGCGTCGCAAACTCAGGGGGCGAAATGCTTGGCGAGCAGTTCTTC
once,TRBV5-1,TRBJ2-1,.,CASTSDTAVVGEQFF,TGTGCCAGCACCTCAGACACGGCAGTGGTCGGTGAGCAGTTCTTC
.,TRBV5-5,TRBJ2-3,TRBD2,CANSTGTSGAWDTQYF,TGTGCCAACAGTACCGGGACTAGCGGGGCCTGGGATACGCAGTATTTT
.,TRBV5-4,TRBJ2-1,TRBD2,CASSMGLAGDLNSYNEQFF,TGTGCCAGCAGTATGGGACTAGCGGGAGACTTAAACTCCTACAATGAGCAGTTCTTC
few,TRBV5-4,TRBJ1-2,TRBD1,CASSSGQVAVGDYTF,TGTGCCAGCAGCTCGGGACAGGTAGCGGTTGGTGACTACACCTTC
.,TRBV4-2,TRBJ2-1,TRBD2,CASSPGLASGRLQRKQFF,TGTGCCAGCAGCCCGGGTCTCGCTAGCGGGAGGCTTCAACGGAAGCAGTTCTTC
.,TRBV7-3,TRBJ2-3,TRBD2,CANSSTSGSSDTQYF,TGTGCCAACAGCTCGACTAGCGGGAGTTCAGATACGCAGTACTTT
.,TRBV28,TRBJ2-7,.,CASSNGDSRRVEQYF,TGTGCCAGTTCGAACGGGGATAGCAGAAGGGTCGAGCAGTACTTC
.,TRBV10-3,TRBJ1-1,.,CATTRDEENTKAFF,TGCGCCACCACCCGAGATGAGGAGAACACTAAAGCTTTCTTT
.,TRBV6-2/TRBV6-3,TRBJ1-3,.,CASGRGVFGNTIYF,TGTGCCAGCGGCAGGGGAGTCTTTGGAAACACCATATATTTT
.,TRBV4-2,TRBJ1-2,.,CASSQDRGNYGYTF,TGTGCCAGCAGCCAAGACAGGGGTAACTATGGCTACACCTTC
.,TRBV12-3/TRBV12-4,TRBJ2-7,.,CASKSTVRAYEQYF,TGTGCCAGCAAATCAACGGTCAGGGCTTACGAGCAGTACTTC
.,TRBV19,TRBJ2-3,TRBD1,CASSIDRGSDTQYF,TGTGCCAGTAGTATCGACAGGGGTTCGGATACGCAGTATTTT
.,TRBV6-5,TRBJ2-3,.,CANMAALGTCGYTDTEYF,TGTGCCAACATGGCTGCCTTAGGGACTTGCGGATACACAGATACGGAGTATTTT
.,TRBV10-1,TRBJ1-1,.,CASSIQPNTEAFF,TGCGCAAGCAGTATACAACCGAACACTGAAGCTTTCTTT